The 15 T cell receptor beta chains presented below share a single source sample, sequenced in a study of T-cell memory formation after mild COVID-19. Each CDR3 protein is one row after TCRdb ran MiXCR on the 5' RACE reads. The sample lists under 150,000 distinct CDR3 sequences, 20% to 25% seen once, with approximately 40% in the top ten. The sequencing input was PBMCs or a T cell subset sorted from them (not recorded which). These receptors were collected from a young man who had mild COVID-19 (a few samples of this study predate the infection). Cell type and time point are not known.

The chain uses TRBV5-6 and TRBJ2-7; 7 nucleotides agree with TRBD1. Germline CDR1 is SGHDT and CDR2 is YYEEEE. This CDR3 has 12 residues. The V segment lost 5 bases and the J segment 7 bases; nucleotides outside the gene matches: 6. The CDR3 loop is CASRRTGGEQYV. The CDR3 DNA is TGTGCCAGCAGGAGGACAGGTGGTGAGCAGTACGTC.

V and J are TRBV6-1 and TRBJ2-5; 9 nucleotides match TRBD2. This CDR3 is built from 15 residues. Trimming at V came to 3 bases and at J to 7 bases, leaving 9 bases not matched to a gene. The germline V gene encodes CDR1 MNHNS and CDR2 SASEGT. CDR3: CASSDYSGGYVTQYF. The CDR3, as DNA: TGTGCCAGCAGTGATTATAGCGGGGGCTACGTGACCCAGTACTTC.

The sample holds a few counts of this clonotype. The J gene is TRBJ1-1, the V gene TRBV5-1; maybe TRBD1 (6 bases). Trimming took 0 bases from V and 0 from J, leaving 12 bases between them. The CDR3 is 16 amino acids. The germline V gene encodes CDR1 SGHRS and CDR2 YFSETQ. The CDR3: CASSLERGAMNTEAFF. For the CDR3, the DNA is TGCGCCAGCAGCTTGGAGCGGGGGGCGATGAACACTGAAGCTTTCTTT.

This chain joins TRBV5-1 and TRBJ2-5, with no clear D. The germline V gene has CDR1 SGHRS and CDR2 YFSETQ. V dropped 5 bases and J dropped 4 bases, with 12 bases sitting between them. The CDR3 contains 13 residues. This chain's CDR3 is CASSPPERETQYF. The CDR3 DNA sequence: TGCGCCAGCAGTCCCCCAGAGCGAGAGACCCAGTACTTC.

This chain joins TRBV7-2 and TRBJ2-7; D is ambiguous. V lost 5 bases to trimming and J lost 5 bases, with 13 bases between them. Germline V gene sequence: CDR1 SGHTA, CDR2 FQGNSA. CDR3 size: 13 residues. CDR3 region: CASSLNRRNEQYF. In nucleotides, the CDR3 is TGTGCCAGCAGCCTTAATCGGCGGAACGAGCAGTACTTC. The variable domain in full, completed from reference TRBV7-2 and TRBJ2-7, reads GAGVSQSPSNKVTEKGKDVELRCDPISGHTALYWYRQSLGQGLEFLIYFQGNSAPDKSGLPSDRFSAERTGGSVSTLTIQRTQQEDSAVYLCASSLNRRNEQYFGPGTRLTVT.

The rearrangement uses TRBV2 and TRBJ1-5; no definite D call. CDR1 SNHLY and CDR2 FYNNEI come from the germline V gene. Trimming shortened V by 4 bases and J by 6 bases, and 10 bases separated the two germline ends. CDR3 length: 13 residues. Written as DNA, the CDR3 is TGTGCCAGCAGTGGGTGGGGATCTCAGCCCCAGCATTTT. Its protein product is CASSGWGSQPQHF.

This clonotype was picked up many times. The rearrangement joins TRBV12-3 or TRBV12-4 to TRBJ2-1; weak D call: TRBD2 (6 bases). This CDR3 spans 14 amino acids. V was shortened by 4 bases and J by 3 bases, with 10 bases between the two germline ends. The CDR3 loop reads CASSSGTYYNEQFF. The CDR3 region has the DNA TGTGCCAGCAGTTCGGGGACTTACTACAATGAGCAGTTCTTC.

V is TRBV6-6 and J is TRBJ1-2; no clear D gene. Per germline, CDR1 MNHNY and CDR2 SVGAGI (reference sequence). The V end lost 2 bases, the J end lost 2 bases, and 9 bases lay between the germline ends. This CDR3 region has 14 residues. In DNA form, the CDR3 reads TGTGCCAGCAGTTACAACAGCGGCAACTATGGCTACACCTTC. It codes for CASSYNSGNYGYTF.

The chain uses TRBV3-1 and TRBJ1-2; no firm D call. The ends were cut back, 5 bases at V and 2 bases at J, with 15 bases in the middle. The length of the CDR3 is 15 residues. Germline V lookup: CDR1 LGHDT, CDR2 YNNKEL (reference sequence). For the CDR3, the DNA is TGTGCCAGCAGCTTCGCGGTTCCCGCCAACTATGGCTACACCTTC. Amino acids: CASSFAVPANYGYTF. Together with reference TRBV3-1 and TRBJ1-2, the CDR3 gives the full variable domain: DTAVSQTPKYLVTQMGNDKSIKCEQNLGHDTMYWYKQDSKKFLKIMFSYNNKELIINETVPNRFSPKSPDKAHLNLHINSLELGDSAVYFCASSFAVPANYGYTFGSGTRLTVV.

The V call is TRBV20-1, the J call TRBJ2-5; unclear D gene. CDR1 DFQATT and CDR2 SNEGSKA come from the germline V gene (reference sequence). CDR3 length equals 15 residues. V lost 3 bases, J lost 5 bases, and 19 bases lay in between. In DNA form, the CDR3 reads TGCAGTGCTAGGACACCGGGTCTTGCTGGTGAGACCCAGTACTTC. Translated, it gives CSARTPGLAGETQYF.

The chain links TRBV15 to TRBJ2-5, with TRBD1 matching 7 bases. This CDR3 is 16 amino acids long. From germline, CDR1 is LNHNV and CDR2 YYDKDF (reference sequence). J gave up 7 bases and V 6 bases, and 17 bases lay outside the gene matches. CDR3 DNA sequence: TGTGCCACCAGAACCGGACAGGCACACTTAAAAGGGACCCAGTACTTC. Translating it yields CATRTGQAHLKGTQYF.

This chain connects TRBV5-1 to TRBJ2-1; D unclear. Deletions cut 0 bases from V and 9 bases from J, with 7 bases between. This CDR3 is 12 amino acids long. CDR1 and CDR2 from the germline V gene are SGHRS and YFSETQ. The CDR3 nucleotides read TGCGCCAGCAGCTTGGAACGATCTGAGCAGTTCTTC. It is translated as CASSLERSEQFF.

This clonotype showed up just a few times. V is TRBV4-3 and J is TRBJ1-5; D gene uncertain. Germline V CDR1 and CDR2: LGHNA, YSLEER. This CDR3 region has 16 residues. V was clipped by 0 bases and J by 2 bases, with 11 bases between them. CDR3 in amino acids: CASSQDAGLGNQPQHF. The CDR3 nucleotides are TGCGCCAGCAGCCAAGATGCGGGGTTAGGCAATCAGCCCCAGCATTTT.

This clonotype was detected only a few times. The J gene is TRBJ2-3, the V gene TRBV4-1, with D perhaps TRBD1 (5 bases). The CDR3 covers 13 residues. V lost 4 bases and J 10 bases, leaving 15 bases between the germline ends. Germline CDR1 and CDR2: MGHRA and YSYEKL. This CDR3 reads CASSPGHTVAQYF. CDR3 sequence (DNA): TGCGCCAGCAGCCCTGGACACACTGTCGCGCAGTATTTT.

In this sample, this clonotype turned up a few times. The chain is built from TRBV5-5 and TRBJ2-2; possible D gene TRBD2, 5 bases. Between the trimmed V and J ends, which lost 1 base and 6 bases, there was a span of 13 bases. The CDR3 is 15 amino acids. Germline CDR1 and CDR2: SGHKS and YYEKEE (reference sequence). The CDR3 loop is CASSLSRGLAGELFF. The CDR3 coding sequence is TGTGCCAGCAGCTTGTCCCGGGGTCTGGCCGGGGAGCTGTTTTTT.